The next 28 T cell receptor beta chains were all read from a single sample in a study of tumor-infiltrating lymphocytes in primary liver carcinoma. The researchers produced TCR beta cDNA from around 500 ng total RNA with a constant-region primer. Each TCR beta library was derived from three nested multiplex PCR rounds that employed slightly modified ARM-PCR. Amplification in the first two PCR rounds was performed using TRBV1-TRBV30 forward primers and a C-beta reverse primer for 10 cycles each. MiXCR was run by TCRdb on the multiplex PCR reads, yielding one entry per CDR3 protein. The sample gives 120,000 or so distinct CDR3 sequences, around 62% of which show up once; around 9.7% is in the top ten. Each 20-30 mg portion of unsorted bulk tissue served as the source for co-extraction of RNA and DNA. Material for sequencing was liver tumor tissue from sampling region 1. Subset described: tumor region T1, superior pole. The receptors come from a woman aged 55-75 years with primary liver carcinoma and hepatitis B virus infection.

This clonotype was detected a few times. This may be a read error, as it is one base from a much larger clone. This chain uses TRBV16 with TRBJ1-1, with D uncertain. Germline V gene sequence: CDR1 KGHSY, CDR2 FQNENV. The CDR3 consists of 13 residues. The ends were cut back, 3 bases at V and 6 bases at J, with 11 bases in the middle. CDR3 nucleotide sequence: TGTGCCAGCAGCCATTTGGTGGGCCCTGAAGCTTTCTTT. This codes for CASSHLVGPEAFF.

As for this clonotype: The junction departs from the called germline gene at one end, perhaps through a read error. The chain's CDR3 is CASILDPSVNTEAFF. In DNA form, the CDR3 reads TGTGCCAGCATCTTAGATCCCTCGGTGAACACTGAAGCTTTCTTC. V and J are TRBV11-2 and TRBJ1-1; D ambiguous. The CDR3 is 15 residues long. Per the germline V gene, CDR1 is SGHAT and CDR2 is FQNNGV.

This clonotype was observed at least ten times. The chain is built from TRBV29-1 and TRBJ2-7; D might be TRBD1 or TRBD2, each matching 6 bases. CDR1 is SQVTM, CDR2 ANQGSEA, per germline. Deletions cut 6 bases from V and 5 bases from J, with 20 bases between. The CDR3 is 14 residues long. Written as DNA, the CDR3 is TGCAGCGTCGAGGGGGGCGCTGGAGCCAACGAGCAGTACTTC. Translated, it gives CSVEGGAGANEQYF.

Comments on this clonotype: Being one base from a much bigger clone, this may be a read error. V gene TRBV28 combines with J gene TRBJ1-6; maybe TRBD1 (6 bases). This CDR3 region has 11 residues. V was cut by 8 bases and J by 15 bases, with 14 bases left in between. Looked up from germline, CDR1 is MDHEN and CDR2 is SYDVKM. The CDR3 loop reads CASGRTVRLHF. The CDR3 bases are TGTGCCAGCGGCCGGACAGTTCGCCTCCACTTT.

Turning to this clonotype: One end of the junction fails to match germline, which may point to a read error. CDR3 DNA: TGTGCCGGCAGCTTAGCGGTCGGACAGGGCTATGGCTACATCTTC. The encoded protein is CAGSLAVGQGYGYIF. The chain carries TRBV11-1 and TRBJ1-2, with 8 bases that match TRBD1. The CDR3 sequence is 15 residues long. Germline V gives CDR1 SGHAT, CDR2 FQDESV (reference sequence).

The CDR3 protein is CASSLEPGGNTEAFF. The CDR3 DNA reads as TGTGCCAGCAGCCTTGAACCAGGAGGGAACACTGAAGCTTTCTTT. The chain uses TRBV11-2 and TRBJ1-1; no clear D gene. Deletions cut 5 bases from V and 1 base from J, with 14 bases between. The CDR3 extends over 15 amino acids. CDR1 is SGHAT, CDR2 FQNNGV, per germline.

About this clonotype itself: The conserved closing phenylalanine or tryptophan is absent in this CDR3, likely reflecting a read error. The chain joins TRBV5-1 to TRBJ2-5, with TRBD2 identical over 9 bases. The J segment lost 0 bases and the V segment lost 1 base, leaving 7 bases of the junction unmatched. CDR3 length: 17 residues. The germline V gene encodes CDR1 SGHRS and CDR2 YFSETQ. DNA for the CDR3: TGCGCCAGCAGCTTGAGCGGGAGGCGAGGGAACCAAGAGACCCAGTACTTA. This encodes CASSLSGRRGNQETQYL.

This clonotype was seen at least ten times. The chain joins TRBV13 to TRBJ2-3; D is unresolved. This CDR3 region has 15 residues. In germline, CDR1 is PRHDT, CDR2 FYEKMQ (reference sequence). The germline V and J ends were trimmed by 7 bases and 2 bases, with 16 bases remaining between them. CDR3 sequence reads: CASIKGGTYTDTQYF. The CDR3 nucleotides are TGTGCCAGCATAAAAGGCGGAACATACACAGATACGCAGTATTTT.

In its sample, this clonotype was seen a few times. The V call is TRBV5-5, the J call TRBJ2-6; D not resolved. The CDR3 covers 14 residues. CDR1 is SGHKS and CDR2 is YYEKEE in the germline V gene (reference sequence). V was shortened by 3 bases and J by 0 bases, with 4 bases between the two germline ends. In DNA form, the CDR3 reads TGTGCCAGCAGCTCTTGCTCTGGGGCCAACGTCCTGACTTTC. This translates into CASSSCSGANVLTF.

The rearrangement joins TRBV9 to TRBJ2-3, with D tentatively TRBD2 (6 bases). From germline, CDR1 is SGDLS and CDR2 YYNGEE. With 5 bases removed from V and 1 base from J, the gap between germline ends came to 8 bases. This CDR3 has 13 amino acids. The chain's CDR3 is CASRPSGTDTQYF. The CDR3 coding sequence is TGTGCCAGCAGACCTAGCGGCACAGATACGCAGTATTTT.

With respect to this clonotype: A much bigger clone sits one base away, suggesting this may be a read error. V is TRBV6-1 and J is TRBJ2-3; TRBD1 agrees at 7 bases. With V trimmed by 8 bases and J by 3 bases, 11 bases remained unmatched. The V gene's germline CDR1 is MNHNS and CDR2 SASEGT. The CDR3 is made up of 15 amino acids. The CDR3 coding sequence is TGTGCCAGCGGAGTAGGTGACAGGGTTACAGATACGCAGTATTTT. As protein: CASGVGDRVTDTQYF.

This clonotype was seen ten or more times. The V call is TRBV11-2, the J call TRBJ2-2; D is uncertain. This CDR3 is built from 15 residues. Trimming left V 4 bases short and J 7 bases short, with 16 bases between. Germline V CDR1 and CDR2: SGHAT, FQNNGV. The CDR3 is CASSSLRSGIGELFF. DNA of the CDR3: TGTGCCAGCAGCTCGCTACGGTCAGGCATCGGGGAGCTGTTTTTT. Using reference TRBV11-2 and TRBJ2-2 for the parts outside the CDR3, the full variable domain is EAGVAQSPRYKIIEKRQSVAFWCNPISGHATLYWYQQILGQGPKLLIQFQNNGVVDDSQLPKDRFSAERLKGVDSTLKIQPAKLEDSAVYLCASSSLRSGIGELFFGEGSRLTVL.

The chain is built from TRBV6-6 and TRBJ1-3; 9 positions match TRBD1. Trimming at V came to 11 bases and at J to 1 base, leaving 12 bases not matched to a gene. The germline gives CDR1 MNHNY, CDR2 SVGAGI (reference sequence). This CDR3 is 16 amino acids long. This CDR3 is CADSRTGTGSGNTIYF. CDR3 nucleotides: TGTGCCGACAGCAGAACCGGGACAGGGTCTGGAAACACCATATATTTT.

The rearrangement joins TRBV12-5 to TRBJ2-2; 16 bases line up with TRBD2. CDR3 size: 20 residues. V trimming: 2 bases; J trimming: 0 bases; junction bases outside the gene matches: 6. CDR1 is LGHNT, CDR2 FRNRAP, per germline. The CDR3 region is CASGLRLGTSGRANTGELFF. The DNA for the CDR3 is TGTGCTAGTGGTTTGCGCCTCGGGACTAGCGGGAGGGCGAACACCGGGGAGCTGTTTTTT.

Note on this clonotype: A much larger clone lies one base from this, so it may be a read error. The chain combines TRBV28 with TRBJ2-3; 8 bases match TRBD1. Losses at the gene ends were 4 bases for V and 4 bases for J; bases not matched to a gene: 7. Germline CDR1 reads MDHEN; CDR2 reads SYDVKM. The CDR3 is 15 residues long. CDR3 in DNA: TGTGCCAGCAGTTCAGGGGGCGCCGGCCCAGATACGCAGTATTTT. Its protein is CASSSGGAGPDTQYF.

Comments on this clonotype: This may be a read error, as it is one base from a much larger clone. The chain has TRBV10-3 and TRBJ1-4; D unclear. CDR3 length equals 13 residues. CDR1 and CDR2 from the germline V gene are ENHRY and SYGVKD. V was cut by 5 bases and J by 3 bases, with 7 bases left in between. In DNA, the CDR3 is TGTGCCATCAGTAGTGCTGCTAATGAAAAACTGTTTTTT. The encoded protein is CAISSAANEKLFF.

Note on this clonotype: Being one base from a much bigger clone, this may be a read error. CDR3 residues: CGARTSGWNEQFF. In DNA form, the CDR3 reads TGCGGCGCCCGAACTAGCGGGTGGAATGAGCAGTTCTTC. The V and J genes are TRBV29-1 and TRBJ2-1; 9 bases match TRBD2. CDR3 size: 13 residues. Germline assignment: CDR1 SQVTM and CDR2 ANQGSEA.

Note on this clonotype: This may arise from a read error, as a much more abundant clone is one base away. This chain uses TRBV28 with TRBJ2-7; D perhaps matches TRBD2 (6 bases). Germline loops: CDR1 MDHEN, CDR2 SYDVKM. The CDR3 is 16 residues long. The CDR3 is CVSTVRQGLNSYEQYF. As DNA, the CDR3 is TGTGTCAGCACCGTTCGGCAGGGACTCAACTCCTACGAGCAGTACTTC.

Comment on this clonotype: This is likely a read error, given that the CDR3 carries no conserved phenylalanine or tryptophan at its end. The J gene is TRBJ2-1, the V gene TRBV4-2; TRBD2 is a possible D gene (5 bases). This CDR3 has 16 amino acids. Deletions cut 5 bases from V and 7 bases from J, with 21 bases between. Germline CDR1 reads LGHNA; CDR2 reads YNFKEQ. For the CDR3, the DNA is TGTGCCAGCAGCATGAGGGAAAGCGGAAGGAAAAATGAGCAGTTCCTC. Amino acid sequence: CASSMRESGRKNEQFL.

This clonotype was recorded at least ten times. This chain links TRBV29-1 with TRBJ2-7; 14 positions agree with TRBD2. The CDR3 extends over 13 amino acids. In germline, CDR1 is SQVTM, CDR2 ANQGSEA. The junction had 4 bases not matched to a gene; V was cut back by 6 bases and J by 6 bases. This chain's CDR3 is CSVPGLAGVEQYF. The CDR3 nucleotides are TGCAGCGTGCCGGGACTAGCGGGAGTCGAGCAGTACTTC.

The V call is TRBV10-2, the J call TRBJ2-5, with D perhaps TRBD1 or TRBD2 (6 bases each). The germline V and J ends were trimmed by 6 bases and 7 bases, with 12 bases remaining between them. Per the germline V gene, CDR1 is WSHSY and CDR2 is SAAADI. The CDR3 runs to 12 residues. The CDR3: CASRGGFTTQYF. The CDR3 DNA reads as TGCGCCAGCAGGGGGGGCTTTACGACCCAGTACTTC.

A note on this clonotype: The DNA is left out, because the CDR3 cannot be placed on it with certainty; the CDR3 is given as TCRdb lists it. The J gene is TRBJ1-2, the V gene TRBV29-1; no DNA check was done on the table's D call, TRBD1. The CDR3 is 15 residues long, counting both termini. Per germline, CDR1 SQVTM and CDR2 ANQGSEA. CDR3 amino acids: CSTWDSGQPNYSCTF.

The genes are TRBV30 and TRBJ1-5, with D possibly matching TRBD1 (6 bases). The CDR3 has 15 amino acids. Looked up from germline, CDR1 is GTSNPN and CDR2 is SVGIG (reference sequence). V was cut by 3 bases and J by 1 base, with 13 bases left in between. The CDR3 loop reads CAWSRRGLSNQPQHF. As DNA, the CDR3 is TGTGCCTGGAGCCGGCGGGGGCTGAGCAATCAGCCCCAGCATTTT.

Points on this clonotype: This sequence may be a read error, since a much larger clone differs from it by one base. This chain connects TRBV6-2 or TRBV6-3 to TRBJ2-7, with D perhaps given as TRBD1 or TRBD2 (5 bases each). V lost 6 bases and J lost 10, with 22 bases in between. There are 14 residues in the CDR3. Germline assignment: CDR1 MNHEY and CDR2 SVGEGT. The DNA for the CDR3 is TGTGCCAGCAGCTACGGGGCTCCGTTTACTGATCAGTACTTC. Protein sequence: CASSYGAPFTDQYF.

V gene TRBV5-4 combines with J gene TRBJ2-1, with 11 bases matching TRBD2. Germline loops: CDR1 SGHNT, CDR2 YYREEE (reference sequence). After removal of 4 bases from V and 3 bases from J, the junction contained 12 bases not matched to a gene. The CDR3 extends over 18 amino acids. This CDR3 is CASSRDGLSGRGYNEQFF. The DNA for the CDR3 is TGTGCCAGCAGCCGCGACGGACTTAGCGGGAGGGGCTACAATGAGCAGTTCTTC.

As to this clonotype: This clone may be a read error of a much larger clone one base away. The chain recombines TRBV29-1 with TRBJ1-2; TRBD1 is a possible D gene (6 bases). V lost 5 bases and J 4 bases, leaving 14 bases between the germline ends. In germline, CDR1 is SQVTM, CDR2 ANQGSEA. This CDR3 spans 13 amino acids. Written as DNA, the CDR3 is TGCAGCGTTCCTAGGACAGACTCCTATGGCTACACCTTC. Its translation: CSVPRTDSYGYTF.

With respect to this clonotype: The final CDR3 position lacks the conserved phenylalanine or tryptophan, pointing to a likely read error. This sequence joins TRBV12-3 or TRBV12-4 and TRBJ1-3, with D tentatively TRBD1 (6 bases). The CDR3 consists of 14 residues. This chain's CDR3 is CDSSFQQGGNTIYL. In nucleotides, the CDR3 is TGTGACAGCAGTTTCCAACAGGGCGGAAACACCATATATCTT.

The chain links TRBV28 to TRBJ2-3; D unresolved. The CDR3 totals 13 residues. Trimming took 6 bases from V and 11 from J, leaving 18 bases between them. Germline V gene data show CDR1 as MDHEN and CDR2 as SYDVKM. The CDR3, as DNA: TGTGCCAGCAGCCCTGGGCAGTGGTCTTGGCAGTATTTT. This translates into CASSPGQWSWQYF.